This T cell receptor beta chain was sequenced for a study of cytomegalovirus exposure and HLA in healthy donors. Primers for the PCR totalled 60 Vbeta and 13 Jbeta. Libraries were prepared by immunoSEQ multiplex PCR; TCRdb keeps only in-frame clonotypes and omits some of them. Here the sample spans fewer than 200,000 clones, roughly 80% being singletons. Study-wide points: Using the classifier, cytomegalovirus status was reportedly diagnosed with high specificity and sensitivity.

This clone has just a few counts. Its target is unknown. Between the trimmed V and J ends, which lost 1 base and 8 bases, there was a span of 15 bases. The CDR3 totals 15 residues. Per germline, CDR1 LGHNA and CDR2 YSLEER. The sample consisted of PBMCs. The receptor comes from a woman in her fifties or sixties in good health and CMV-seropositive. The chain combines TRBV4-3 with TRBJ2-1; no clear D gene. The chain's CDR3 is CASSQGALLTDEQFF. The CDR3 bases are TGCGCCAGCAGCCAAGGCGCGTTACTTACGGATGAGCAGTTCTTC.